This T cell receptor beta chain was captured by sequencing in a study of shared clonotypes between healthy human individuals. Splitting the CD4+ cells yielded a CD45RA+ naive subset and a CD45RA-negative memory subset. A few counts support this clone. Other nucleotide sequences in the sample specify the same CDR3. Data came from immunoSEQ multiplex PCR; TCRdb stores just in-frame clones and leaves some out. Of about 980,000 clones listed, approximately 80% were seen once; the top ten hold over 1.3%. With 2 bases removed from V and 4 bases from J, the gap between germline ends came to 4 bases. The CDR3 totals 12 residues. In germline, CDR1 is SGDLS, CDR2 YYNGEE.

The sequence was collected from a man between 18 and 35 years old in good health. The chain joins TRBV9 to TRBJ1-5; D unresolved. The sequencing sample was made of memory CD4+ T cells sorted from blood. Subset defined: CD45RA-negative fraction. CDR3 DNA: TGTGCCAGCAGCGTCGGTAATCAGCCCCAGCATTTT. Translation gives CASSVGNQPQHF. The complete variable domain, with remaining parts taken from reference TRBV9 and TRBJ1-5, reads DSGVTQTPKHLITATGQRVTLRCSPRSGDLSVYWYQQSLDQGLQFLIQYYNGEERAKGNILERFSAQQFPDLHSELNLSSLELGDSALYFCASSVGNQPQHFGDGTRLSIL.